Presented here are 17 T cell receptor beta chains from one specimen sequenced in a study of graft-versus-host responses after intestinal transplantation. Profiled with immunoSEQ multiplex PCR; TCRdb holds only in-frame clones, not every one. The data contain about 9,500 clones, roughly 90% of them singletons. The sequenced sample was PBMCs, obtained approximately 240 days after intestinal transplant. The receptors here all came from a human patient who received an intestinal transplant, so some T cells may come from the graft donor.

Only one count was recorded for this clone. The V and J genes are TRBV4-3 and TRBJ2-1; the D gene is possibly TRBD2 (6 bases). V gave up 0 bases and J gave up 1 base, with 10 bases separating them. The CDR3 is 16 residues long. CDR1 and CDR2 from the germline V gene are LGHNA and YSLEER. The CDR3 spells CASSQEEGGSYNEQFF. In nucleotides, the CDR3 is TGCGCCAGCAGCCAAGAGGAGGGAGGTTCCTACAATGAGCAGTTCTTC.

J is TRBJ2-7 and V is TRBV27, with 10 bases fitting TRBD1. The trim removed 6 bases at V and 3 bases at J, leaving 2 bases unmatched. Germline assignment: CDR1 MNHEY and CDR2 SMNVEV (reference sequence). The CDR3 sequence is 13 residues long. CDR3 residues: CASSRTGGYEQYF. The CDR3 DNA reads TGTGCCAGCAGCCGGACAGGGGGCTACGAGCAGTACTTC.

The chain joins TRBV28 to TRBJ1-5; D gene ambiguous. Trimming took 4 bases from V and 7 from J, leaving 8 bases between them. The CDR3 contains 12 residues. CDR1 and CDR2 from the germline V gene are MDHEN and SYDVKM. CDR3 in DNA: TGTGCCAGCAGTTCCTCTGGCCAGCCCCAGCATTTT. It codes for CASSSSGQPQHF.

This sequence joins TRBV7-3 and TRBJ2-3, with no clear D. The V gene's germline CDR1 is SGHTA and CDR2 FQGTGA. CDR3 length equals 15 residues. V lost 1 base, J lost 4 bases, and 12 bases lay in between. The CDR3 DNA sequence: TGTGCCAGCAGCTTAAACGGTGGCCCGGCAGATACGCAGTATTTT. Amino acids: CASSLNGGPADTQYF. The complete variable domain, with remaining parts taken from reference TRBV7-3 and TRBJ2-3, reads GAGVSQTPSNKVTEKGKYVELRCDPISGHTALYWYRQSLGQGPEFLIYFQGTGAADDSGLPNDRFFAVRPEGSVSTLKIQRTERGDSAVYLCASSLNGGPADTQYFGPGTRLTVL.

This clone was seen a handful of times. This chain links TRBV29-1 with TRBJ2-7; TRBD2 aligns across 11 bases. J was trimmed by 5 bases and V by 3 bases; bases with no gene match: 3. Germline V gene sequence: CDR1 SQVTM, CDR2 ANQGSEA. The CDR3 is 13 amino acids. The CDR3 reads CSVESLAGDEQYF. The DNA of the CDR3 is TGCAGCGTTGAGTCACTAGCGGGAGACGAGCAGTACTTC.

The J gene is TRBJ2-7, the V gene TRBV10-3, with 8 bases identical to TRBD1. The germline V gene encodes CDR1 ENHRY and CDR2 SYGVKD. This CDR3 is built from 14 residues. Germline trimming cut 11 bases from V and 4 bases from J; bases unmatched to any gene: 13. CDR3 sequence reads: CAVMHGTGGYEQYF. The CDR3 DNA reads as TGTGCCGTCATGCACGGGACAGGCGGATACGAGCAGTACTTC.

The chain combines TRBV7-9 with TRBJ2-1; 8 bases fit TRBD2. The CDR3 covers 15 residues. The junction had 10 bases not matched to a gene; V was cut back by 5 bases and J by 7 bases. Per germline, CDR1 SEHNR and CDR2 FQNEAQ (reference sequence). DNA for the CDR3: TGTGCCAGCAGCCCAAGACTAGCGAGGGGAAATGAGCAGTTCTTC. The encoded protein is CASSPRLARGNEQFF.

This clone showed up just a few times. The chain recombines TRBV28 with TRBJ1-5; D unresolved. Germline-derived CDR1 and CDR2 are MDHEN and SYDVKM. V was pared by 9 bases and J by 0 bases, with 9 bases between. The CDR3 has 13 residues. The CDR3 bases are TGTGCCAGACAGATTTATAGCAATCAGCCCCAGCATTTT. It yields the protein CARQIYSNQPQHF.

The V call is TRBV15, the J call TRBJ1-6; no reliable D call. Trimming removed 0 bases at V and 6 bases at J, with 9 bases between. CDR1 and CDR2 from the germline V gene are LNHNV and YYDKDF (reference sequence). The CDR3 covers 15 residues. In DNA form, the CDR3 reads TGTGCCACCAGCAGAGATCCACAGATTAATTCACCCCTCCACTTT. Residues: CATSRDPQINSPLHF.

This chain connects TRBV28 to TRBJ1-2, with TRBD1 as a possible D gene (5 bases). V was pared by 4 bases and J by 14 bases, with 23 bases between. CDR1 is MDHEN and CDR2 is SYDVKM in the germline V gene. The CDR3 runs to 14 residues. The CDR3 protein is CASSSGRGFSVATF. For the CDR3, the DNA is TGTGCCAGCAGTTCAGGGCGGGGATTTTCTGTAGCGACCTTC.

V gene TRBV4-1 combines with J gene TRBJ2-3; a weak D match, TRBD1 (5 bases). The germline V gene encodes CDR1 MGHRA and CDR2 YSYEKL. The CDR3 is 14 amino acids. The V end was cut by 4 bases, the J end by 0 bases, with 8 bases between. The CDR3 sequence is CASSLRQSTDTQYF. The CDR3 region has the DNA TGCGCCAGCAGCCTGAGACAGAGCACAGATACGCAGTATTTT.

The chain employs TRBV27 and TRBJ2-1; D uncertain. V lost 3 bases and J lost 1, with 7 bases in between. The CDR3 sequence is 14 residues long. From germline, CDR1 is MNHEY and CDR2 SMNVEV (reference sequence). As DNA, the CDR3 is TGTGCCAGCAGTTTGTCCCCTTCCTACAATGAGCAGTTCTTC. Translating gives CASSLSPSYNEQFF.

The chain employs TRBV29-1 and TRBJ2-7; 7 nucleotides match TRBD1. This CDR3 is 15 amino acids long. Germline trimming cut 6 bases from V and 4 bases from J; bases unmatched to any gene: 15. CDR1 and CDR2 (germline): SQVTM, ANQGSEA. The CDR3 reads CSVQGSGTDLYEQYF. The DNA of the CDR3 is TGCAGCGTCCAGGGGTCCGGGACAGACCTATACGAGCAGTACTTC.

The chain is built from TRBV13 and TRBJ2-7, with TRBD2 matching over 8 bases. This CDR3 is built from 12 residues. J gave up 6 bases and V 6 bases, and 4 bases lay outside the gene matches. Germline CDR1 and CDR2: PRHDT and FYEKMQ (reference sequence). Here the CDR3 DNA reads TGTGCCAGCAGAATAGGACTAGCCGAGCAGTACTTC. It translates to CASRIGLAEQYF.

The chain carries TRBV6-6 and TRBJ1-5; possibly TRBD1 for D (5 bases). Per germline, CDR1 MNHNY and CDR2 SVGAGI (reference sequence). Trimming removed 4 bases at V and 7 bases at J, with 14 bases between. This CDR3 is built from 14 residues. CDR3 residues: CASSSRDSGQPQHF. As DNA, the CDR3 is TGTGCCAGCAGTTCCAGGGATTCGGGGCAGCCCCAGCATTTT.

V is TRBV19 and J is TRBJ2-4; D perhaps matches TRBD1 (6 bases). The CDR3 runs to 14 residues. Germline V gene data show CDR1 as LNHDA and CDR2 as SQIVND (reference sequence). V lost 4 bases to trimming and J lost 8 bases, with 15 bases between them. CDR3 amino acids: CASSTEPTGDIQYF. The CDR3 DNA reads as TGTGCCAGTAGTACCGAACCGACAGGAGACATTCAGTACTTC. The entire variable domain, with the rest obtained from reference TRBV19 and TRBJ2-4, is as follows: DGGITQSPKYLFRKEGQNVTLSCEQNLNHDAMYWYRQDPGQGLRLIYYSQIVNDFQKGDIAEGYSVSREKKESFPLTVTSAQKNPTAFYLCASSTEPTGDIQYFGAGTRLSVL.

V usage is TRBV9 and J usage is TRBJ1-2; weak D call: TRBD1 (6 bases). The CDR3 covers 13 residues. Trimming stripped 3 bases from V and 4 bases from J, with 10 bases between. Germline V gives CDR1 SGDLS, CDR2 YYNGEE. DNA for the CDR3: TGTGCCAGCAGCGCCAGGGGTAGCTATGGCTACACCTTC. Amino acid sequence: CASSARGSYGYTF.